A single T cell receptor beta chain is shown here with its context. This table comes from immunoSEQ multiplex PCR, and its TCRdb copy is limited to in-frame clones, with some not included. The table has about 20,000 clones, around 88% seen once. Germline values: CDR1 LNHDA, CDR2 SQIVND (reference sequence). Trimming cost V 6 bases and J 4 bases, with 18 bases left between them. The CDR3 extends over 15 amino acids. This specimen comes from a study of lymphopenia after photon versus proton radiotherapy. Sequencing used peripheral blood, obtained from a patient treated with proton-based radiotherapy. The chain has TRBV19 and TRBJ1-2; D possibly corresponds to TRBD1 (5 bases). The source of this sequence is a man older than 75 with esophageal cancer. In DNA form, the CDR3 reads TGTGCCAGTAGCCAGGGACCTTCAGCCGGCTATGGCTACACCTTC. Amino acid sequence: CASSQGPSAGYGYTF.